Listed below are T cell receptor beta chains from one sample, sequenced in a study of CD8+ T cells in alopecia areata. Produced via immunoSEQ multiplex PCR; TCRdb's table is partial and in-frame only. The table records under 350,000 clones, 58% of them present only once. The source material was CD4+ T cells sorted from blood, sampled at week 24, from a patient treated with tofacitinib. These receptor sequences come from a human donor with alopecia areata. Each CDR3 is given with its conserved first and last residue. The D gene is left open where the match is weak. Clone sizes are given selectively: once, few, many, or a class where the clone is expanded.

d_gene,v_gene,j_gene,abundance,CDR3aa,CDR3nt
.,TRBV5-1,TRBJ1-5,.,CASSLTGSPNQPQHF,TGCGCCAGCAGCTTGACAGGGTCTCCCAATCAGCCCCAGCATTTT
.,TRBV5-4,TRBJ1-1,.,CASSSPALTGNTEAFF,TGTGCCAGCAGCTCCCCGGCCCTGACAGGGAACACTGAAGCTTTCTTT
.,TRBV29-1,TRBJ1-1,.,CSVGGVNTEAFF,TGCAGCGTTGGCGGGGTGAACACTGAAGCTTTCTTT
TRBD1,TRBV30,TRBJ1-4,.,CAWSGGTGANEKLFF,TGTGCCTGGAGTGGCGGGACAGGGGCTAATGAAAAACTGTTTTTT
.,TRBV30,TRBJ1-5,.,CAWSVGVGPQHF,TGTGCCTGGAGTGTGGGGGTTGGGCCCCAGCATTTT
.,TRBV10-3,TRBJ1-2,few,CAISLPGPDYGYTF,TGTGCCATCAGCCTACCAGGCCCGGACTATGGCTACACCTTC
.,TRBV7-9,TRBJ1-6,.,CASSLTAGAGDSPLHF,TGTGCCAGCAGCTTAACCGCGGGGGCAGGGGACTCACCCCTCCACTTT
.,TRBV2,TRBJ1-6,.,CASSGRGNSPLHF,TGTGCCAGCAGTGGTAGGGGTAATTCACCCCTCCACTTT
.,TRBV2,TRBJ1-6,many,CASSEIGNSPLHF,TGTGCCAGCAGTGAAATTGGGAATTCACCCCTCCACTTT
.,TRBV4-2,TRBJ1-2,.,CASSQDLGEGYTF,TGTGCCAGCAGCCAAGACCTGGGGGAAGGCTACACCTTC
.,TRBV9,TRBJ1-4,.,CASSVEGGSEKLFF,TGTGCCAGCAGCGTAGAGGGGGGCAGTGAAAAACTGTTTTTT
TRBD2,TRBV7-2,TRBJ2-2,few,CASSLGRLAGFPGELFF,TGTGCCAGCAGCTTAGGCCGTCTAGCGGGGTTTCCCGGGGAGCTGTTTTTT
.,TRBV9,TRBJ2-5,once,CASSVGPSEQETQYF,TGTGCCAGCAGCGTAGGTCCCTCGGAGCAAGAGACCCAGTACTTC
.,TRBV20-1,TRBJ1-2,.,CSASGWWGYTF,TGCAGTGCTAGTGGTTGGTGGGGCTACACCTTC
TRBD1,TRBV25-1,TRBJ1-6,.,CASSRTGENSPLHF,TGTGCCAGCAGTAGGACAGGGGAGAATTCACCCCTCCACTTT
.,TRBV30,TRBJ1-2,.,CAWLWGLRGYTF,TGTGCCTGGTTATGGGGACTACGCGGCTACACCTTC
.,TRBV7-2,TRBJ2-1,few,CASSEGSPFF,TGTGCCAGCAGCGAGGGCAGCCCGTTCTTC
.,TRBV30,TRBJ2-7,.,CAWSPLTSTHEQYF,TGTGCCTGGAGTCCCCTGACTAGTACACACGAGCAGTACTTC
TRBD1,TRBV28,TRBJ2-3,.,CASSPWDRRSTDTQYF,TGTGCCAGCAGTCCATGGGACAGGCGGAGCACAGATACGCAGTATTTT
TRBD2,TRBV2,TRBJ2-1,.,CASSPPSGGGLSILEQFF,TGTGCCAGCAGCCCGCCCAGTGGCGGGGGGCTGTCCATCCTTGAGCAGTTCTTC
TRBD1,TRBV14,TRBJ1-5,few,CASSPGGHQPQHF,TGTGCCAGCAGCCCAGGGGGCCATCAGCCCCAGCATTTT
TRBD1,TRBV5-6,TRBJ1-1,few,CASSLLQGRAEAFF,TGTGCCAGCAGCTTACTACAGGGGCGGGCTGAAGCTTTCTTT
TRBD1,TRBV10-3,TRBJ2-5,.,CAISARTGDQETQYF,TGTGCCATCAGTGCCAGGACAGGGGACCAAGAGACCCAGTACTTC
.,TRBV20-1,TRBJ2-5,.,CSARDGETQYF,TGCAGTGCTAGAGATGGGGAGACCCAGTACTTC
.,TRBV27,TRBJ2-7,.,CASRSKTLGFTYEQYF,TGTGCCAGCCGTTCCAAAACTCTGGGGTTTACCTACGAGCAGTACTTC
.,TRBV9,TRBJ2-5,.,CASSVGLAAETQYF,TGTGCCAGCAGCGTAGGTTTAGCAGCGGAGACCCAGTACTTC
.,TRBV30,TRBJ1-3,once,CAWSPDSGSGNTIYF,TGTGCCTGGAGTCCAGACAGCGGCTCTGGAAACACCATATATTTT
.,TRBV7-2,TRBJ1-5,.,CASSARGEQPQHF,TGTGCCAGCAGCGCCAGGGGAGAGCAGCCCCAGCATTTT
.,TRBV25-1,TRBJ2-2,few,CASSDLTVNTGELFF,TGTGCCAGCAGTGATCTGACAGTGAACACCGGGGAGCTGTTTTTT
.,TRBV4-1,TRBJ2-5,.,CASSQERETQYF,TGCGCCAGCAGCCAAGAGAGGGAGACCCAGTACTTC
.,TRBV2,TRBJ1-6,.,CASSYQSTSPLHF,TGTGCCAGCAGTTACCAGAGTACTTCACCCCTCCACTTT
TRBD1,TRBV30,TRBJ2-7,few,CAWSGPGGRYEQYF,TGTGCCTGGAGTGGGCCAGGGGGCCGATACGAGCAGTACTTC
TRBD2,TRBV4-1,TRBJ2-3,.,CASSQSGGYTDTQYF,TGCGCCAGCAGCCAGAGCGGGGGGTACACAGATACGCAGTATTTT
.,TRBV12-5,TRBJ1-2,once,CASGLAGRAYGYTF,TGTGCTAGTGGTTTGGCAGGGAGAGCCTATGGCTACACCTTC
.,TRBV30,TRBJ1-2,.,CAWSLPGYGYTF,TGTGCCTGGAGTCTTCCGGGGTATGGCTACACCTTC
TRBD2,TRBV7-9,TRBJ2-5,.,CASSSSGTKETQYF,TGTGCCAGCAGCTCTTCCGGGACTAAAGAGACCCAGTACTTC
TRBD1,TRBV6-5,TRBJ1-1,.,CASFPPGTAYTEAFF,TGTGCCAGTTTCCCTCCGGGGACAGCCTACACTGAAGCTTTCTTT
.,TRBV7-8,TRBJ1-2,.,CASSRDLLYGYTF,TGTGCCAGCAGCCGGGACCTCCTATATGGCTACACCTTC
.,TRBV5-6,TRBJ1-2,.,CASSSADSPSIYGYTF,TGTGCCAGCAGCTCGGCGGACAGTCCTTCCATTTATGGCTACACCTTC
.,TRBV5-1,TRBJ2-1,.,CASTRTAPSVYNEQFF,TGCGCCAGCACCCGGACAGCCCCGTCTGTGTACAATGAGCAGTTCTTC
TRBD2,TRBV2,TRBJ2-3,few,CASRGLAPSTQYF,TGTGCCAGCAGGGGACTAGCGCCCAGTACGCAGTATTTT
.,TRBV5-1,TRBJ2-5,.,CASSLAGEQETQYF,TGCGCCAGCAGCTTGGCGGGGGAGCAAGAGACCCAGTACTTC
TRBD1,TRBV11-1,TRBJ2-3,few,CASSHGTGDLSTDTQYF,TGTGCCAGCAGCCACGGGACAGGGGACCTTAGCACAGATACGCAGTATTTT
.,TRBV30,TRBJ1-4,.,CAWSVLTRTLVEKLFF,TGTGCCTGGAGTGTACTAACCCGGACACTCGTTGAAAAACTGTTTTTT
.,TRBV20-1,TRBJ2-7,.,CSARVNYEQYF,TGCAGTGCTAGAGTTAACTACGAGCAGTACTTC
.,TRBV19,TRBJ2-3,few,CASSRQTLSTDTQYF,TGTGCCAGTAGCAGACAGACTCTCAGCACAGATACGCAGTATTTT
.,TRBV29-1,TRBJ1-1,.,CSPGVRTRNTEAFF,TGCAGCCCCGGGGTAAGGACCCGGAACACTGAAGCTTTCTTT
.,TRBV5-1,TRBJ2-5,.,CASLPAPGQETQYF,TGCGCCAGCCTTCCTGCCCCCGGGCAAGAGACCCAGTACTTC
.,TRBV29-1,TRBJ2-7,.,CSVRGRVSYEQYF,TGCAGCGTCCGGGGGCGGGTCTCCTACGAGCAGTACTTC
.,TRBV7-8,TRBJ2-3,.,CASSLQLQDTQYF,TGTGCCAGCAGCCTTCAACTCCAGGATACGCAGTATTTT
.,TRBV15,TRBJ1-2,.,CATSRDGRAHYGYTF,TGTGCCACCAGCAGAGATGGGAGGGCCCACTATGGCTACACCTTC
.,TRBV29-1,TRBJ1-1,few,CSVEGGQVNTEAFF,TGCAGCGTTGAAGGCGGGCAGGTGAACACTGAAGCTTTCTTT
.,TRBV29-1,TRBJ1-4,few,CSVEGRWGKLFF,TGCAGCGTCGAAGGTCGTTGGGGGAAACTGTTTTTT
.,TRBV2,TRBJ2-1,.,CASSSGMSSYNEQFF,TGTGCCAGCAGTTCAGGGATGAGCTCCTACAATGAGCAGTTCTTC